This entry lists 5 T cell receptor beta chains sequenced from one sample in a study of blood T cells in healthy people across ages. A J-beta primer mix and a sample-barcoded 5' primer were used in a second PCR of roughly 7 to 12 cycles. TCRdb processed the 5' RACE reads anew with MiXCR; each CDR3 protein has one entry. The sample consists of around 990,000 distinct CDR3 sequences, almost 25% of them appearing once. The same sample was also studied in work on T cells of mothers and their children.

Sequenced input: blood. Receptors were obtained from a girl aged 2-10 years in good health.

This CDR3 reads CASGSTGAGAHRYEQYF. CDR3 DNA: TGTGCTAGTGGTTCCACCGGGGCGGGGGCTCACAGGTACGAGCAGTACTTC. This chain joins TRBV12-5 and TRBJ2-5, with D tentatively TRBD2 (7 bases). The tail of the sequence fits TRBJ2-7 better, so the J call may be wrong. Germline CDR1 reads LGHNT; CDR2 reads FRNRAP. CDR3 length: 17 residues.

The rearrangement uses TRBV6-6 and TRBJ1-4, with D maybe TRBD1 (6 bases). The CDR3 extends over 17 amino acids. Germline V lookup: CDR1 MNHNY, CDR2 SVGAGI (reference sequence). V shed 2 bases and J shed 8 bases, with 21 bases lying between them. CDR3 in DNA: TGTGCCAGCAGTTACCTAACCGCACAGGGATCCGGCGAAAAACTGTTTTTT. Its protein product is CASSYLTAQGSGEKLFF.

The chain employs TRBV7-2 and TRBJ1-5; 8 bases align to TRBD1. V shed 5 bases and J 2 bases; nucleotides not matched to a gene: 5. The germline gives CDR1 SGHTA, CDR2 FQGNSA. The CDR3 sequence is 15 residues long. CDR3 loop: CASSRTGIGNQPQHF. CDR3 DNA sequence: TGTGCCAGCAGCCGGACAGGGATCGGCAATCAGCCCCAGCATTTT.

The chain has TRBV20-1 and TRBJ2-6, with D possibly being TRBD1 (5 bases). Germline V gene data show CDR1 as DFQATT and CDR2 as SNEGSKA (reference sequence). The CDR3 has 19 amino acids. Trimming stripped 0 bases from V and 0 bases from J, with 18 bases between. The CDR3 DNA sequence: TGCAGTGCTAGAGACGGTCCACTGGGGCCTCTCTCTGGGGCCAACGTCCTGACTTTC. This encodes CSARDGPLGPLSGANVLTF.

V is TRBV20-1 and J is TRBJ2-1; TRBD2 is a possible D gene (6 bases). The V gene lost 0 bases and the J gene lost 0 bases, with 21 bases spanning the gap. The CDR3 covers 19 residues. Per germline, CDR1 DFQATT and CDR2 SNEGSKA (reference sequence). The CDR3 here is CSARDPSSASGSSYNEQFF. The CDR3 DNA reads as TGCAGTGCTAGAGATCCGTCTAGCGCTTCCGGGAGCTCCTACAATGAGCAGTTCTTC.